These 30 T cell receptor beta chains were all obtained from the same sample, sequenced in a study of T cell repertoires in cytomegalovirus infection. No antigen is known for these receptors. TCRdb called the reads again in MiXCR, with one record for every CDR3 protein. The profile shows roughly 920,000 distinct CDR3 sequences, approximately 31% of them singletons. The starting material was cultured CD8+ T cells from PBMCs, obtained from culture after CMV antigen stimulation. The receptors here all came from a human donor in good health (CMV status not recorded). Some clones in this sample may be carry-over from other donors' samples.

V gene TRBV4-1 combines with J gene TRBJ1-5; TRBD1 aligns across 7 bases. V lost 0 bases and J lost 5; bases outside the gene matches: 7. Per the germline V gene, CDR1 is MGHRA and CDR2 is YSYEKL. This CDR3 region has 16 residues. CDR3 in DNA: TGCGCCAGCAGCCAAGATGGGGGCAGGGGGGATCAGCCCCAGCATTTT. Encoded protein: CASSQDGGRGDQPQHF.

This clonotype was detected many times. V is TRBV24-1 and J is TRBJ2-1; TRBD1 aligns across 9 bases. There are 14 residues in the CDR3. Looked up from germline, CDR1 is KGHDR and CDR2 is SFDVKD. The junction had 5 bases not matched to a gene; V was cut back by 6 bases and J by 6 bases. The CDR3, as DNA: TGTGCCACCAGTCGGGGACAGGGTGCCAATGAGCAGTTCTTC. Amino acids: CATSRGQGANEQFF.

As for this clonotype: This may arise from a read error, as a much more abundant clone is one base away. V and J are TRBV7-7 and TRBJ2-3, with a weak D call TRBD1 (5 bases). Germline CDR1 reads SSHAT; CDR2 reads FNYEAQ (reference sequence). This CDR3 has 13 amino acids. The CDR3 bases are TGTGCTAGCAGCTTATCAGGGAAAGATATGCAGTATTTT. This codes for CASSLSGKDMQYF.

The sample holds a few counts of this clonotype. The V and J genes are TRBV4-3 and TRBJ2-5; 7 nucleotides agree with TRBD2. Germline CDR1 LGHNA, CDR2 YSLEER. V shed 0 bases, J shed 3 bases, and the junction held 13 bases outside the gene matches. This CDR3 region has 18 residues. The CDR3 nucleotides read TGCGCCAGCAGCCAAGATCTACCGGTGGGGGGGTTCGAAGAGACCCAGTACTTC. The encoded protein is CASSQDLPVGGFEETQYF.

This clonotype was counted between two and nine times. This rearrangement joins TRBV5-6 to TRBJ1-5; D ambiguous. Germline V gives CDR1 SGHDT, CDR2 YYEEEE. The germline V and J ends were trimmed by 3 bases and 9 bases, with 10 bases remaining between them. This CDR3 region has 12 residues. The CDR3 is CASSSPGGPQHF. Written as DNA, the CDR3 is TGTGCCAGCAGCTCGCCGGGAGGGCCCCAGCATTTT.

The chain carries TRBV4-1 and TRBJ1-2; D is perhaps TRBD1 (5 bases). Looked up from germline, CDR1 is MGHRA and CDR2 is YSYEKL. CDR3 length: 14 residues. The V gene lost 1 base and the J gene lost 6 bases, with 12 bases spanning the gap. Here the CDR3 DNA reads TGCGCCAGCAGCCAAGTCACGGGGGAGGATGGCTACACCTTC. Translating gives CASSQVTGEDGYTF.

J is TRBJ2-3 and V is TRBV10-3, with D possibly matching TRBD2 (6 bases). The germline V gene has CDR1 ENHRY and CDR2 SYGVKD. The V gene lost 4 bases and the J gene lost 2 bases, with 16 bases spanning the gap. This CDR3 spans 16 amino acids. The CDR3 region has the DNA TGTGCCATCAGTGTACTCGGCGGGATATTCACAGATACGCAGTATTTT. This codes for CAISVLGGIFTDTQYF.

The chain links TRBV7-9 to TRBJ1-1, with D unresolved. Germline V CDR1 and CDR2: SEHNR, FQNEAQ (reference sequence). V dropped 5 bases and J dropped 3 bases, with 16 bases sitting between them. The CDR3 spans 15 residues. This CDR3 reads CASSPLRGADTEAFF. The CDR3 nucleotides are TGTGCCAGCAGCCCCCTGCGGGGTGCGGACACTGAAGCTTTCTTT.

This clonotype has more than one count but fewer than ten. This chain uses TRBV4-1 with TRBJ2-5; perhaps TRBD1 as D (6 bases). The V and J ends lost 1 base and 1 base respectively, with 13 bases between them. Germline V gene lookup returns CDR1 MGHRA and CDR2 YSYEKL. This CDR3 is 16 amino acids long. The CDR3 sequence is CASSQGGHGSQETQYF. CDR3 bases: TGCGCCAGCAGCCAAGGGGGACACGGCAGCCAAGAGACCCAGTACTTC.

The chain recombines TRBV28 with TRBJ2-7; D may be TRBD2 (7 bases). Trimming left V 2 bases short and J 5 bases short, with 16 bases between. This CDR3 contains 15 residues. Germline V gene data show CDR1 as MDHEN and CDR2 as SYDVKM. The CDR3 sequence: CASSLVGGATHEQYV. In DNA form, the CDR3 reads TGTGCCAGCAGTTTAGTGGGGGGGGCGACCCACGAGCAGTACGTC.

This clonotype was recorded a few times. This chain joins TRBV7-4 and TRBJ1-1, with unresolved D. V was shortened by 0 bases and J by 0 bases, with 8 bases between the two germline ends. The CDR3 has 15 residues. Germline V gives CDR1 SGHVT, CDR2 SQSDAQ. The CDR3 DNA reads as TGTGCCAGCAGCTTAGCGAAAAGCCTGAACACTGAAGCTTTCTTT. This gives the protein CASSLAKSLNTEAFF.

This clonotype was seen a handful of times. The gene calls are TRBV4-3 and TRBJ1-2; no reliable D call. V lost 5 bases and J lost 0, with 16 bases in between. Germline-derived CDR1 and CDR2 are LGHNA and YSLEER. The CDR3 is 16 amino acids. CDR3 sequence: CASSTHKGTANYGYTF. In DNA form, the CDR3 reads TGCGCCAGCAGCACCCATAAAGGCACCGCTAACTATGGCTACACCTTC.

Concerning this clonotype itself: The junction shows a germline mismatch at one end, possibly a read error. This chain joins TRBV18 and TRBJ2-7; D may be TRBD2 (5 bases). The germline V gene encodes CDR1 KGHSH and CDR2 LQKENI. The length of the CDR3 is 13 residues. In DNA form, the CDR3 reads TGTGCCAGCTCCCCCCTGCCAGACTACGAACAGTACTTC. Amino acid sequence: CASSPLPDYEQYF.

The rearrangement uses TRBV7-9 and TRBJ2-3, with unresolved D. Germline CDR1 is SEHNR and CDR2 is FQNEAQ (reference sequence). V lost 3 bases and J 2 bases, leaving 12 bases between the germline ends. CDR3 size: 15 residues. CDR3 protein: CASSFGAVNTDTQYF. CDR3 nucleotide sequence: TGTGCCAGCAGCTTCGGCGCGGTTAACACAGATACGCAGTATTTT.

The genes are TRBV5-1 and TRBJ2-5; D possibly corresponds to TRBD1 (6 bases). The V and J ends lost 4 bases and 0 bases respectively, with 13 bases between them. The length of the CDR3 is 15 residues. Germline V gene data show CDR1 as SGHRS and CDR2 as YFSETQ. DNA for the CDR3: TGCGCCAGCAGCCTCACAGACAGGTACCAAGAGACCCAGTACTTC. Protein sequence: CASSLTDRYQETQYF.

This clonotype was observed a few times. The chain employs TRBV2 and TRBJ2-3; possibly TRBD2 for D (6 bases). V shed 3 bases and J shed 4 bases, with 11 bases lying between them. The CDR3 totals 14 residues. Germline V lookup: CDR1 SNHLY, CDR2 FYNNEI. The DNA for the CDR3 is TGTGCCAGCAGTGATGACGGGGGACCAGATACGCAGTATTTT. Amino acid sequence: CASSDDGGPDTQYF.

This sequence joins TRBV19 and TRBJ1-5; unclear D gene. With 3 bases removed from V and 2 bases from J, the gap between germline ends came to 11 bases. The CDR3 has 15 amino acids. Germline V CDR1 and CDR2: LNHDA, SQIVND (reference sequence). CDR3 in amino acids: CASSISRQRNQPQHF. CDR3 nucleotides: TGTGCCAGTAGTATTTCACGGCAGCGCAATCAGCCCCAGCATTTT.

This chain uses TRBV19 with TRBJ1-1; 12 bases line up with TRBD1. Looked up from germline, CDR1 is LNHDA and CDR2 is SQIVND (reference sequence). The CDR3 runs to 15 residues. Trimming cost V 6 bases and J 5 bases; bases outside gene matches: 7. CDR3 nucleotide sequence: TGTGCCAGTAGCAGGGACAGGGGGCGAGGAACTGAAGCTTTCTTT. As protein: CASSRDRGRGTEAFF.

The chain joins TRBV10-3 to TRBJ1-4, with TRBD1 identical over 9 bases. The CDR3 contains 14 residues. From germline, CDR1 is ENHRY and CDR2 SYGVKD. The V gene end was trimmed by 10 bases and the J gene end by 8 bases; junction bases not matched to a gene: 11. CDR3 bases: TGTGCCACCTTAGGACAGGGGCAGAACGAAAAACTGTTTTTT. Its protein product is CATLGQGQNEKLFF.

The chain links TRBV14 to TRBJ1-2; maybe TRBD1 (5 bases). Germline CDR1 reads SGHDN; CDR2 reads FVKESK. The CDR3 runs to 15 residues. V was cut by 3 bases and J by 4 bases, with 15 bases left in between. The CDR3 DNA sequence: TGTGCCAGCAGCCACGCGGCAGGGACCCCCTATGGCTACACCTTC. Its translation: CASSHAAGTPYGYTF.

This clonotype was recorded a few times. Here the CDR3 DNA reads TGTGCCAGCAGCCTTACACGGACAGGGAAAAATTCACCCCTCCACTTT. This encodes CASSLTRTGKNSPLHF. The genes are TRBV5-6 and TRBJ1-6, with TRBD1 matching 8 bases. V lost 4 bases to trimming and J lost 7 bases; unmatched junction nucleotides: 10. This CDR3 contains 16 residues. The germline gives CDR1 SGHDT, CDR2 YYEEEE.

The chain joins TRBV3-1 to TRBJ2-1, with D tentatively TRBD2 (5 bases). CDR3 size: 16 residues. The germline V and J ends were trimmed by 4 bases and 6 bases, with 19 bases remaining between them. The germline CDR1 and CDR2 sequences are LGHDT and YNNKEL (reference sequence). For the CDR3, the DNA is TGTGCCAGCAGCCTACCGGGAACCCAACTGGGCAATGAGCAGTTCTTC. Translation: CASSLPGTQLGNEQFF.

This clonotype was seen a handful of times. The chain is built from TRBV18 and TRBJ1-5, with D maybe TRBD1 (6 bases). Trimming stripped 2 bases from V and 4 bases from J, with 12 bases between. Germline CDR1 reads KGHSH; CDR2 reads LQKENI. The CDR3 loop spans 15 amino acids. The CDR3 sequence: CASSPGAGVNQPQHF. CDR3 DNA sequence: TGTGCCAGCTCACCAGGGGCAGGGGTTAATCAGCCCCAGCATTTT.

This clonotype was seen only a few times. The chain uses TRBV6-2 or TRBV6-3 and TRBJ2-7; D not resolved. Germline values: CDR1 MNHEY, CDR2 SVGEGT. The V end lost 5 bases, the J end lost 3 bases, and 14 bases lay between the germline ends. This CDR3 has 14 amino acids. CDR3 in amino acids: CASSQTRPYYEQYV. DNA of the CDR3: TGTGCCAGCAGTCAGACAAGGCCTTACTACGAGCAGTACGTC.

Points on this clonotype: A much larger clone lies one base from this, so it may be a read error. The V gene is TRBV4-1, the J gene TRBJ2-1; 7 bases agree with TRBD1. Germline V gene sequence: CDR1 MGHRA, CDR2 YSYEKL. The length of the CDR3 is 13 residues. The CDR3 DNA sequence: TGCGCCAGCAGCCCGGGACAGTTTAAGGAGCAGTTGTTC. Amino acid sequence: CASSPGQFKEQLF.

The chain links TRBV7-9 to TRBJ2-7; D possibly uses TRBD1 or TRBD2 (6 bases each). Between the trimmed V and J ends, which lost 5 bases and 2 bases, there was a span of 22 bases. The germline gives CDR1 SEHNR, CDR2 FQNEAQ (reference sequence). The CDR3 contains 17 residues. CDR3 in amino acids: CASSDRSFQWGAYEQYF. The CDR3 DNA reads TGTGCCAGCAGCGACAGGTCCTTCCAATGGGGGGCCTACGAGCAGTACTTC. The full variable domain, completed using reference TRBV7-9 and TRBJ2-7, is DTGVSQNPRHKITKRGQNVTFRCDPISEHNRLYWYRQTLGQGPEFLTYFQNEAQLEKSRLLSDRFSAERPKGSFSTLEIQRTEQGDSAMYLCASSDRSFQWGAYEQYFGPGTRLTVT.

The table lists this clonotype with many counts. The V and J genes are TRBV7-9 and TRBJ2-2, with 8 nucleotides matching TRBD1. V lost 4 bases to trimming and J lost 6 bases; unmatched junction nucleotides: 13. From germline, CDR1 is SEHNR and CDR2 FQNEAQ (reference sequence). This CDR3 spans 17 amino acids. In DNA, the CDR3 is TGTGCCAGCAGCTCCCCTCGTGGGCAGGGGGCGGCCGGGGAGCTGTTTTTT. As protein: CASSSPRGQGAAGELFF.

The V call is TRBV6-1, the J call TRBJ1-1, with D tentatively TRBD1 (5 bases). CDR1 is MNHNS and CDR2 is SASEGT in the germline V gene. This CDR3 contains 17 residues. V was clipped by 2 bases and J by 3 bases, with 19 bases between them. The CDR3 protein is CASSEWGLAIRDTEAFF. CDR3 bases: TGTGCCAGCAGTGAATGGGGATTGGCAATCAGGGACACTGAAGCTTTCTTT.

The chain carries TRBV20-1 and TRBJ2-1; TRBD2 aligns across 16 bases. Germline V CDR1 and CDR2: DFQATT, SNEGSKA (reference sequence). The V gene end was trimmed by 6 bases and the J gene end by 5 bases; junction bases not matched to a gene: 7. The CDR3 is made up of 16 amino acids. DNA of the CDR3: TGCAGTGCCTCGGGACTAGCGGGGGGGAAACACAATGAGCAGTTCTTC. Encoded protein: CSASGLAGGKHNEQFF.

The chain links TRBV27 to TRBJ2-3; D ambiguous. Germline V CDR1 and CDR2: MNHEY, SMNVEV (reference sequence). V was trimmed by 6 bases and J by 8 bases, leaving 18 bases between them. The CDR3 length is 14 residues. DNA of the CDR3: TGTGCCAGCAGCACCGGGCCGTCAGTAGGTACGCAGTATTTT. Protein product: CASSTGPSVGTQYF.